The source of this T cell receptor (beta chain) is a study of T-cell memory formation after mild COVID-19. Study results and caveats: Clones which contracted sat mainly in CM and EM if CD4+, and in EMRA if CD8+.

TCRdb itself ran the 5' RACE reads through MiXCR, one entry per CDR3 protein. The sample includes just over 350,000 distinct CDR3 sequences, roughly 14% of them seen just once. About this clonotype: Antigen unknown.

Germline CDR1 and CDR2: SGHTA and FQGNSA. There are 13 residues in the CDR3. The V gene lost 7 bases and the J gene lost 2 bases, with 6 bases spanning the gap. The TCR originated in a man between 18 and 29 years old who had mild COVID-19 (a few samples of this study predate the infection). Cell type and time point are not known. Sequencing was performed on PBMCs or a T cell subset sorted from them (not recorded which). J is TRBJ2-6 and V is TRBV7-2; D gene unclear. The CDR3 DNA is TGTGCCAGCACCGCAGCTGGGGCCAACGTCCTGACTTTC. This codes for CASTAAGANVLTF.